This T cell receptor beta chain emerged from a study of cytomegalovirus exposure and HLA in healthy donors. For the study at large: The approximately 120 validation repertoires, a later analysis reported, used the same platform as the approximately 630 first-cohort repertoires. Study-wide results and caveats: The study labeled 180 or so TCR beta chains cytomegalovirus-associated.

Worth noting for this clone: Its antigen is still unknown.

CDR3 size: 12 residues. Germline V CDR1 and CDR2: SGHNT, YENEEA. The ends were cut back, 5 bases at V and 7 bases at J, with 8 bases in the middle. Here immunoSEQ multiplex PCR was the method, and the copy in TCRdb shows in-frame clones only, minus some. The sample holds some 130,000 clones, approximately 89% seen once. This receptor was taken from a woman aged 18-29 years in good health and CMV-seronegative. Specimen: PBMCs. The chain couples TRBV11-3 to TRBJ2-2, with a possible D match to TRBD2 (5 bases). This CDR3 is CASSNSVGELFF. For the CDR3, the DNA is TGTGCCAGCAGCAATAGCGTCGGGGAGCTGTTTTTT.